A selection of T cell receptor beta chains follows, all from one sample in a study of shared clonotypes between healthy human individuals. Data came from immunoSEQ multiplex PCR; TCRdb stores just in-frame clones and leaves some out. The table shows around 2,000,000 clones, with about 95% occurring only once. Sequencing used naive CD8+ T cells sorted from blood. Receptors were obtained from a man younger than 35 in good health. The CDR3 runs from the conserved cysteine through the conserved F or W. D genes are given only for firm matches. Rows give clone size only sometimes, using once, few, many, or a class for an expanded clone.

size	V	J	D	DNA	CDR3
-	TRBV6-5	TRBJ2-5	-	TGTGCCAGCAGTTACTCGATCTTAATCCAAGAGACCCAGTACTTC	CASSYSILIQETQYF
-	TRBV5-4	TRBJ1-2	-	TGTGCCAGCAGACTATGGGGGTCTAACTATGGCTACACCTTC	CASRLWGSNYGYTF
-	TRBV13	TRBJ2-5	-	TGTGCCAGCAGCCTTACAGGGCACCAAGAGACCCAGTACTTC	CASSLTGHQETQYF
-	TRBV4-1	TRBJ2-5	-	TGCGCCAGCAGCCCGCCGGCACAGGAGACCCAGTACTTC	CASSPPAQETQYF
-	TRBV7-9	TRBJ2-6	-	TGTGCCAGCAGCTCTTCGGGGAACTCTGGGGCCAACGTCCTGACTTTC	CASSSSGNSGANVLTF
-	TRBV2	TRBJ2-7	-	TGTGCCAGCAAAACAGGGTCCTACGAGCAGTACTTC	CASKTGSYEQYF
-	TRBV18	TRBJ2-2	-	TGTGCCAGCTCCACCGGGGGAAGCCTCACCGGGGAGCTGTTTTTT	CASSTGGSLTGELFF
-	TRBV6-1	TRBJ2-7	-	TGTGCCAGCAGTGAAAGCAGGAGGTACGAGCAGTACTTC	CASSESRRYEQYF
-	TRBV4-3	TRBJ2-1	-	TGCGCCAGCAGCCAAGATGGCGGGTCCTACAATGAGCAGTTCTTC	CASSQDGGSYNEQFF
-	TRBV6-5	TRBJ2-7	-	TGTGCCAGCAGTTTCTCAATGGGCTACGAGCAGTACTTC	CASSFSMGYEQYF
once	TRBV6-1	TRBJ1-3	-	TGTGCCAGCAGTAATGCGGGGAGCTCTGGAAACACCATATATTTT	CASSNAGSSGNTIYF
-	TRBV9	TRBJ2-7	TRBD2	TGTGCCAGCAGCGTAGCTGGGGGACTAGCCTTGGGGGAGCAGTACTTC	CASSVAGGLALGEQYF
-	TRBV6-1	TRBJ1-1	-	TGTGCCAGCAGTGAAGTTTCTTGGTTGGACACTGAAGCTTTCTTT	CASSEVSWLDTEAFF
-	TRBV6-1	TRBJ2-5	TRBD2	TGTGCCAGCAGCTTAGCGGGGTTAGGAGAGACCCAGTACTTC	CASSLAGLGETQYF
-	TRBV6-6	TRBJ2-7	TRBD1	TGTGCCAGCAGTTCGGACAGGGTGTCCTACGAGCAGTACTTC	CASSSDRVSYEQYF
-	TRBV5-4	TRBJ1-3	-	TGTGCCAGCAGCCCGGACGTTGACTCTGGAAACACCATATATTTT	CASSPDVDSGNTIYF
-	TRBV6-6	TRBJ2-7	-	TGTGCCAGCAGTTACGAGGGGTACGAGCAGTACTTC	CASSYEGYEQYF
-	TRBV5-1	TRBJ1-2	TRBD1	TGCGCCAGCAGCCTAGGACAGGGTTACTATGGCTACACCTTC	CASSLGQGYYGYTF
-	TRBV13	TRBJ2-7	-	TGTGCCAGCAGCTTAAATCGGGGGTACGAGCAGTACTTC	CASSLNRGYEQYF
-	TRBV11-2	TRBJ2-1	TRBD1	TGTGCCAGCAGCGGGGGACAGCACTCCTACAATGAGCAGTTCTTC	CASSGGQHSYNEQFF
-	TRBV6-6	TRBJ1-6	TRBD1	TGTGCCAGCATCGGACAGGGGGCCGCTTCACCCCTCCACTTT	CASIGQGAASPLHF
-	TRBV5-6	TRBJ2-7	TRBD1	TGTGCCAGCAGCCCATACAGGGGGCGTTCCTACGAGCAGTACTTC	CASSPYRGRSYEQYF
-	TRBV4-3	TRBJ1-3	-	TGCGCCAGCAGCGATCTGTCCTCGGGAAACACCATATATTTT	CASSDLSSGNTIYF
-	TRBV27	TRBJ1-1	-	TGTGCCAGCAGTAAGAACACTGAAGCTTTCTTT	CASSKNTEAFF
-	TRBV27	TRBJ2-2	-	TGTGCCAGCAGTTTTGAACTACCAACAAACACCGGGGAGCTGTTTTTT	CASSFELPTNTGELFF
-	TRBV5-6	TRBJ2-1	-	TGTGCCAGCAGCTACGGGCCGGACATTGAGCAGTTCTTC	CASSYGPDIEQFF
-	TRBV4-1	TRBJ1-1	-	TGCGCCAGCACCCTAGAGGGAGCGAACACTGAAGCTTTCTTT	CASTLEGANTEAFF
once	TRBV29-1	TRBJ2-7	TRBD1	TGCAGCGTTGAAGGCGGGACAGGGGTCGAGCAGTACTTC	CSVEGGTGVEQYF
-	TRBV18	TRBJ1-3	TRBD1	TGTGCCAGCTCACCGGGACAGGAAAAAAACACCATATATTTT	CASSPGQEKNTIYF
-	TRBV6-5	TRBJ2-4	-	TGTGCCAGCACCCTACCTGGGGCCAAAAACATTCAGTACTTC	CASTLPGAKNIQYF
-	TRBV5-1	TRBJ2-7	-	TGCGCCAGCAGCCCCAGGGGGGGGCTAGACGAGCAGTACTTC	CASSPRGGLDEQYF
-	TRBV7-6	TRBJ2-3	TRBD1	TGTGCCAGCAGCCGATGGACAGGGGGCACAGATACGCAGTATTTT	CASSRWTGGTDTQYF
once	TRBV11-2	TRBJ2-1	-	TGTGCCAGCAGCTTCCTGCCTGCTCTCAATGAGCAGTTCTTC	CASSFLPALNEQFF
-	TRBV11-2	TRBJ2-5	TRBD2	TGTGCCAGCAGCCCTGCTATGGGGAGGGAGGGCCAAGAGACCCAGTACTTC	CASSPAMGREGQETQYF
-	TRBV4-1	TRBJ2-1	-	TGCGCCAGCAGCCAAGTAGCGCAGGGGAATGAGCAGTTCTTC	CASSQVAQGNEQFF
-	TRBV1	TRBJ2-5	-	TGCACCAGCAGCCATGTGGGGGGTCCCCGGGAGACCCAGTACTTC	CTSSHVGGPRETQYF
once	TRBV7-2	TRBJ1-4	-	TGTGCCAGCAGCTCTTCTGCGAATTACGAAAAACTGTTTTTT	CASSSSANYEKLFF
-	TRBV5-1	TRBJ2-1	TRBD1	TGCGCCAGCAGCTTGGGGACAGGGGGAAAGGTGGGTAATGAGCAGTTCTTC	CASSLGTGGKVGNEQFF
-	TRBV5-6	TRBJ2-1	TRBD1	TGTGCCAGCAGCTTGGGGGACAGTCGGATCCAGTTCTTC	CASSLGDSRIQFF
-	TRBV30	TRBJ2-3	-	TGTGCCTGGAGTGGGGACTTGGATACGCAGTATTTT	CAWSGDLDTQYF
-	TRBV6-1	TRBJ2-1	TRBD2	TGTGCCAGCACAGCGGGATCCCGTCCCGATGAGCAGTTCTTC	CASTAGSRPDEQFF
-	TRBV2	TRBJ2-7	TRBD2	TGTGCCAGCAGTGAAGGTGGTAGCGGGGTCTACGAGCAGTACTTC	CASSEGGSGVYEQYF
-	TRBV5-1	TRBJ1-1	-	TGCGCCAGCAGCTTTTCGAACACTGAAGCTTTCTTT	CASSFSNTEAFF
-	TRBV25-1	TRBJ1-1	TRBD1	TGTGCCAGCAGTGGACAGGGGGCTGGGACTGAAGCTTTCTTT	CASSGQGAGTEAFF
-	TRBV4-1	TRBJ1-2	-	TGCGCCAGCAGCCAAAGGCTGACTGCCAACTACCCTAACTATGGCTACACCTTC	CASSQRLTANYPNYGYTF
-	TRBV6-1	TRBJ2-7	TRBD1	TGTGCCAGCAGCGGAGGTTCCTGGGACAGGATTGACTTC	CASSGGSWDRIDF